This T cell receptor (beta chain) originates from a study of blood T cell repertoires in COVID-19. Looking at the study overall: Both acute and convalescent COVID-19 samples were obtained from the United States, Italy and Spain. PBMCs, B-cell-depleted T cells, or T cells were the source of the cDNA or gDNA that made up the material.

Sequencing was performed with immunoSEQ multiplex PCR; in TCRdb, only in-frame clones are kept and a portion is missing. The sample carries around 120,000 clones, 75% to 90% recorded once. Trimming left V 3 bases short and J 6 bases short, with 18 bases between. CDR3 length equals 15 residues. The germline CDR1 and CDR2 sequences are SQVTM and ANQGSEA. The sequence was collected from a woman in her 70s with acute or convalescent COVID-19. The rearrangement joins TRBV29-1 to TRBJ1-5, with D possibly being TRBD1 (6 bases). The sample consisted of peripheral blood. The CDR3 protein is CSVELGTPAGQPQHF. CDR3 nucleotides: TGCAGCGTTGAGCTCGGGACACCCGCTGGTCAGCCCCAGCATTTT.